The 8 T cell receptor beta chains in this list originate from one sample, sequenced in a study of early stage breast cancer tumors (TCRdb year 2017). Libraries were built with the immunoSEQ multiplex PCR assay. In its TCRdb copy, this immuneACCESS table keeps in-frame sequences only and misses some clones. Where compared with another copy, unresolved V genes explain less than half of these, and the others have no known cause. For this sample the table gives 5,000 to 7,500 clones, of which around two thirds were detected only once. Clones ranked in the top ten supply approximately 13% of the sample. Material: normal breast tissue next to the tumor. These TCRs come from a person aged 50 to 59 with breast cancer.

This clone came up a few times. V is TRBV7-2 and J is TRBJ1-2; D unclear. This CDR3 comprises 14 residues. Between the trimmed V and J ends, which lost 1 base and 5 bases, there was a span of 11 bases. CDR1 and CDR2 (germline): SGHTA, FQGNSA. Here the CDR3 DNA reads TGTGCCAGCAGCTTAGGCCAGGAGGGATATGGCTACACCTTC. Protein: CASSLGQEGYGYTF.

The V call is TRBV20-1, the J call TRBJ1-2, with D unresolved. The CDR3 is 11 amino acids. Germline CDR1 and CDR2: DFQATT and SNEGSKA (reference sequence). V was pared by 2 bases and J by 5 bases, with 6 bases between. In nucleotides, the CDR3 is TGCAGTGCTAGAATAGGGTATGGCTACACCTTC. This translates into CSARIGYGYTF.

The rearrangement joins TRBV9 to TRBJ2-3; 10 nucleotides agree with TRBD2. V lost 3 bases and J lost 4; bases outside the gene matches: 2. The CDR3 runs to 14 residues. Germline CDR1 SGDLS, CDR2 YYNGEE. The CDR3 DNA is TGTGCCAGCAGCGCTAGCGGGAGTTCAGATACGCAGTATTTT. Protein sequence: CASSASGSSDTQYF. The full variable domain, with the rest looked up from reference TRBV9 and TRBJ2-3, is DSGVTQTPKHLITATGQRVTLRCSPRSGDLSVYWYQQSLDQGLQFLIQYYNGEERAKGNILERFSAQQFPDLHSELNLSSLELGDSALYFCASSASGSSDTQYFGPGTRLTVL.

The CDR3 here is CASSLEASSETQYF. Written as DNA, the CDR3 is TGTGCCAGCAGCTTGGAAGCCTCCTCAGAGACCCAGTACTTC. The chain links TRBV5-4 to TRBJ2-5, with D hard to call. The germline V gene encodes CDR1 SGHNT and CDR2 YYREEE (reference sequence). Deletions cut 0 bases from V and 4 bases from J, with 10 bases between. This CDR3 is 14 amino acids long.

The chain employs TRBV11-3 and TRBJ2-1, with 13 positions matching TRBD2. The CDR3 has 15 amino acids. V lost 5 bases and J lost 7; bases outside the gene matches: 5. In germline, CDR1 is SGHNT, CDR2 YENEEA. The CDR3 nucleotides read TGTGCCAGCAGCGACGGGACTAGCGGGACGAATGAGCAGTTCTTC. This translates into CASSDGTSGTNEQFF.

The chain uses TRBV9 and TRBJ2-1, with 8 bases lining up with TRBD2. Germline assignment: CDR1 SGDLS and CDR2 YYNGEE. The V segment lost 4 bases and the J segment 10 bases; nucleotides outside the gene matches: 19. This CDR3 has 17 amino acids. This chain's CDR3 is CASSPTLRLGRAGEQFF. CDR3 coding DNA: TGTGCCAGCAGCCCGACGCTGAGGCTCGGGAGGGCCGGGGAGCAGTTCTTC.

The chain links TRBV9 to TRBJ2-7; D possibly corresponds to TRBD1 (6 bases). This CDR3 is built from 17 residues. Germline values: CDR1 SGDLS, CDR2 YYNGEE. Trimming removed 3 bases from V and 2 bases from J, with 21 bases in between. The CDR3 reads CASSGATGTLVPYEQYF. DNA of the CDR3: TGTGCCAGCAGCGGCGCTACCGGGACACTCGTTCCCTACGAGCAGTACTTC. The variable domain in full, with the rest retrieved from reference TRBV9 and TRBJ2-7, is DSGVTQTPKHLITATGQRVTLRCSPRSGDLSVYWYQQSLDQGLQFLIQYYNGEERAKGNILERFSAQQFPDLHSELNLSSLELGDSALYFCASSGATGTLVPYEQYFGPGTRLTVT.

This clone occurred a few times. V gene TRBV7-3 combines with J gene TRBJ2-1, with TRBD2 identical over 9 bases. The CDR3 runs 16 residues. With V trimmed by 5 bases and J by 6 bases, 11 bases remained unmatched. Germline V CDR1 and CDR2: SGHTA, FQGTGA. Here the CDR3 DNA reads TGTGCCAGCAGCCCTGCCCCTAGCGGGATTGGCAATGAGCAGTTCTTC. Translated: CASSPAPSGIGNEQFF. The variable domain in full, completed from reference TRBV7-3 and TRBJ2-1, reads GAGVSQTPSNKVTEKGKYVELRCDPISGHTALYWYRQSLGQGPEFLIYFQGTGAADDSGLPNDRFFAVRPEGSVSTLKIQRTERGDSAVYLCASSPAPSGIGNEQFFGPGTRLTVL.